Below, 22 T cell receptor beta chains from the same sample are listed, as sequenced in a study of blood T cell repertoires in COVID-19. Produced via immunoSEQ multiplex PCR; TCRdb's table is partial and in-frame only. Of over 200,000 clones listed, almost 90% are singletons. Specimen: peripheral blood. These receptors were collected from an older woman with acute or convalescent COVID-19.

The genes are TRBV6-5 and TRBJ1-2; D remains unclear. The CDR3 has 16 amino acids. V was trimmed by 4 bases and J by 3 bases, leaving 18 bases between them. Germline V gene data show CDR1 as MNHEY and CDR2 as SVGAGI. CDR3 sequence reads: CASSFLRRQVYYGYTF. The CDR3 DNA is TGTGCCAGCAGTTTTCTTCGTCGGCAGGTCTACTATGGCTACACCTTC.

The CDR3 is CASNVTMNYNEQFF. The CDR3 DNA is TGTGCCAGTAATGTGACTATGAACTACAATGAGCAGTTCTTC. The rearrangement uses TRBV19 and TRBJ2-1; possibly TRBD2 for D (5 bases). CDR1 is LNHDA and CDR2 is SQIVND in the germline V gene (reference sequence). Trimming left V 7 bases short and J 3 bases short, with 13 bases between. The CDR3 has 14 amino acids.

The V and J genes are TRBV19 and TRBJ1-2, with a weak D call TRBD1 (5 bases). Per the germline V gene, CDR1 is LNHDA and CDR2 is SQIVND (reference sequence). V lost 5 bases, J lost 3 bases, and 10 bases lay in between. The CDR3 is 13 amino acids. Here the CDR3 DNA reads TGTGCCAGTAGTCTCAGGGAGGACTATGGCTACACCTTC. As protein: CASSLREDYGYTF.

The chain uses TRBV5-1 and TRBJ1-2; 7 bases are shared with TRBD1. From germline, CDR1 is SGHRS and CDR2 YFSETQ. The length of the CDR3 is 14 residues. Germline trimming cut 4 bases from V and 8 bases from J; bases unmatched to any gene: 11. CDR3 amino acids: CASSPNTDRSGYTF. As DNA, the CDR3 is TGCGCCAGCAGCCCGAACACGGACAGGTCGGGCTACACCTTC.

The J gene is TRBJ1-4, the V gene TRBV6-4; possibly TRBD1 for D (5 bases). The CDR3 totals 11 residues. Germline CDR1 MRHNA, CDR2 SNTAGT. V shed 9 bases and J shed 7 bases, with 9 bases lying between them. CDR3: CARGGAEKLFF. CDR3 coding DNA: TGTGCCAGGGGGGGAGCTGAAAAACTGTTTTTT.

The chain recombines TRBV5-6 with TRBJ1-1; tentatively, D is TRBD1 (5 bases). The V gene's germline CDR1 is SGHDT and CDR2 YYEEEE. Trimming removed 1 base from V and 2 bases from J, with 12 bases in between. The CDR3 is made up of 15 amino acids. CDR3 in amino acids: CASSLLGGTNTEAFF. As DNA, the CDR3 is TGTGCCAGCAGCTTGCTGGGGGGGACCAACACTGAAGCTTTCTTT.

The chain's CDR3 is CASSKKDRGRNEQFF. The CDR3 DNA sequence: TGTGCCAGCAGTAAAAAAGACAGGGGGAGGAATGAGCAGTTCTTC. This chain links TRBV28 with TRBJ2-1; 9 bases fit TRBD1. J lost 7 bases, V lost 5 bases, and 9 bases had no gene match. Germline values: CDR1 MDHEN, CDR2 SYDVKM. This CDR3 is built from 15 residues.

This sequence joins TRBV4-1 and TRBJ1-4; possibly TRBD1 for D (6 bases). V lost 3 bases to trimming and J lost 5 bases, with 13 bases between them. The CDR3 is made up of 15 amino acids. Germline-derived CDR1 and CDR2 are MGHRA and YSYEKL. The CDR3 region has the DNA TGCGCCAGCAGCCATCCAGGGGAACCGAATGAAAAACTGTTTTTT. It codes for CASSHPGEPNEKLFF.

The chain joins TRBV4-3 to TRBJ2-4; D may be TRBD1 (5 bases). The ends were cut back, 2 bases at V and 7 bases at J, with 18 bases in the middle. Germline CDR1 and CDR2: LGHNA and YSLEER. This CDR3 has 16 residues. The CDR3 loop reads CASSQKPRAQVNIQYF. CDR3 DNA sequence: TGCGCCAGCAGCCAAAAGCCCAGGGCGCAGGTGAACATTCAGTACTTC.

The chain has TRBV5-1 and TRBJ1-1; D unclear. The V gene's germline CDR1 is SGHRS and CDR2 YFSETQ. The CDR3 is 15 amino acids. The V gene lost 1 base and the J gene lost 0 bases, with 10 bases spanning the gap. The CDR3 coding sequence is TGCGCCAGCAGCTTGTCAGTCGATTTGAACACTGAAGCTTTCTTT. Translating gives CASSLSVDLNTEAFF.

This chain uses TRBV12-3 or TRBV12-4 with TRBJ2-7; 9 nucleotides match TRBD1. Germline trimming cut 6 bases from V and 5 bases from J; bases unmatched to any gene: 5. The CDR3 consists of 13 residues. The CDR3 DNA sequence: TGTGCCAGCAGGATACAGGGGGCCAACGAGCAGTACTTC. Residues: CASRIQGANEQYF.

This CDR3 is CASSLDGETQYF. In nucleotides, the CDR3 is TGCGCCAGCAGCTTGGACGGGGAGACCCAGTACTTC. The chain is built from TRBV5-1 and TRBJ2-5; unclear D gene. There are 12 residues in the CDR3. V lost 0 bases to trimming and J lost 5 bases, with 5 bases between them. The germline V gene encodes CDR1 SGHRS and CDR2 YFSETQ.

The CDR3 DNA reads as TGCAGCGTCGGACAGGGTATAACTGAAGCTTTCTTT. It encodes CSVGQGITEAFF. The chain has TRBV29-1 and TRBJ1-1, with 8 bases aligning to TRBD1. The germline V gene has CDR1 SQVTM and CDR2 ANQGSEA. This CDR3 region has 12 residues. J gave up 5 bases and V 6 bases, and 5 bases lay outside the gene matches. Looking up the rest from reference TRBV29-1 and TRBJ1-1 gives the full variable domain: SAVISQKPSRDICQRGTSLTIQCQVDSQVTMMFWYRQQPGQSLTLIATANQGSEATYESGFVIDKFPISRPNLTFSTLTVSNMSPEDSSIYLCSVGQGITEAFFGQGTRLTVV.

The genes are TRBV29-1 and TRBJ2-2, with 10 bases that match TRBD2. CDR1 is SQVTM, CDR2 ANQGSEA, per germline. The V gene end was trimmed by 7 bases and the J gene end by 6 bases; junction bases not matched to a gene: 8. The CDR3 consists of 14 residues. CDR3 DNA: TGCAGCGGCCTTACTAGCGGGATATCCGGGGAGCTGTTTTTT. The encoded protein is CSGLTSGISGELFF.

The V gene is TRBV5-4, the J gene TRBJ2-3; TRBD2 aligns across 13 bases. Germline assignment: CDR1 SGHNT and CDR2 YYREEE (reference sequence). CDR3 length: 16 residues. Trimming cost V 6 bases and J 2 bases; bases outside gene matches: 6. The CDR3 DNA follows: TGTGCCAGCAACTTAGGACTAGCGGGGGACACAGATACGCAGTATTTT. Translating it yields CASNLGLAGDTDTQYF. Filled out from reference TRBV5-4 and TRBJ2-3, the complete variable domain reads ETGVTQSPTHLIKTRGQQVTLRCSSQSGHNTVSWYQQALGQGPQFIFQYYREEENGRGNFPPRFSGLQFPNYSSELNVNALELDDSALYLCASNLGLAGDTDTQYFGPGTRLTVL.

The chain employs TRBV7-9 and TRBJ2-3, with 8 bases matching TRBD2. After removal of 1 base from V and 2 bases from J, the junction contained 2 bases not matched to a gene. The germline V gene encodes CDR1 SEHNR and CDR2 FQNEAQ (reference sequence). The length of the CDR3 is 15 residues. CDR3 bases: TGTGCCAGCAGCTTAGGAGCGGGGGCCACAGATACGCAGTATTTT. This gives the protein CASSLGAGATDTQYF.

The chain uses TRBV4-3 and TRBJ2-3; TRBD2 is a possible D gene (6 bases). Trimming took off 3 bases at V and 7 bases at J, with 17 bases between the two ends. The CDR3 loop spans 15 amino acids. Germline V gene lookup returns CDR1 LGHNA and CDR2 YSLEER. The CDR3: CASSQGGLYVNTQYF. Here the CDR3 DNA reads TGCGCCAGCAGCCAGGGAGGACTATACGTTAATACGCAGTATTTT.

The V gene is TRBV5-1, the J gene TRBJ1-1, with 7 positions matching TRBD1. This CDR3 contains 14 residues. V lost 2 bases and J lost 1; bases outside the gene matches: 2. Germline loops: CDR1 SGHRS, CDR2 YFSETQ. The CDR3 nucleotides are TGCGCCAGCAGCTTTGGGGACAGGAACACTGAAGCTTTCTTT. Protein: CASSFGDRNTEAFF.

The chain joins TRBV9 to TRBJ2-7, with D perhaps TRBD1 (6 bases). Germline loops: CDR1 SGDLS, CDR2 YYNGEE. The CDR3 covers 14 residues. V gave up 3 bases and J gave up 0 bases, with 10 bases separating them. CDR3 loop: CASSGLDSSYEQYF. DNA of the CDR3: TGTGCCAGCAGCGGCCTGGACAGCTCCTACGAGCAGTACTTC.

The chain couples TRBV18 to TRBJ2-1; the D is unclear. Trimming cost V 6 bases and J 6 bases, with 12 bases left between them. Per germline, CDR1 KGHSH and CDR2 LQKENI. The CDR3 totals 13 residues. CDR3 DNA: TGTGCCAGCTCGGAGAGACCCTCCAATGAGCAGTTCTTC. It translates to CASSERPSNEQFF.

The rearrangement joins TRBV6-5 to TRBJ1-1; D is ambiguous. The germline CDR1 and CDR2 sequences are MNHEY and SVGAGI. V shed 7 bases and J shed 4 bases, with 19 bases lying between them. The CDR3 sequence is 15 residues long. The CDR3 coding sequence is TGTGCCAGCATTCCCTCCGGGCGCGGAGGCACTGAAGCTTTCTTT. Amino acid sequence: CASIPSGRGGTEAFF.

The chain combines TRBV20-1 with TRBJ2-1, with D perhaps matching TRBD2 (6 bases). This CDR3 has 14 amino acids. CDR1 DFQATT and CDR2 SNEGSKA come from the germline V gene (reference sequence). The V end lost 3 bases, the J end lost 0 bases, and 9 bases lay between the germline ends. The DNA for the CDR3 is TGCAGTGCTAGTAGGGGAGGCTCCTACAATGAGCAGTTCTTC. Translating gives CSASRGGSYNEQFF.